The 23 T cell receptor beta chains listed next were all sequenced from one sample in a study of identical twins. TCRdb re-called the 5' RACE reads through MiXCR, storing one row per CDR3 protein. The top ten hold just over 7% of the sample, which has some 320,000 distinct CDR3 sequences, 9% to 15% seen once. Another study also made use of these data, one on yellow fever vaccine responses in identical twins.

Sequencing was done on a sample of CD8+ T cells sorted from blood. Receptors originate from a woman under 30 in good health.

The chain has TRBV5-5 and TRBJ1-2; maybe TRBD1 (5 bases). The V gene lost 4 bases and the J gene lost 6 bases, with 16 bases spanning the gap. Germline CDR1 and CDR2: SGHKS and YYEKEE (reference sequence). This CDR3 has 14 amino acids. CDR3 protein: CASSLRTKLDGYTF. As DNA, the CDR3 is TGTGCCAGCAGCCTCCGGACAAAGCTAGATGGCTACACCTTC. Together with reference TRBV5-5 and TRBJ1-2, the CDR3 gives the full variable domain: DAGVTQSPTHLIKTRGQQVTLRCSPISGHKSVSWYQQVLGQGPQFIFQYYEKEERGRGNFPDRFSARQFPNYSSELNVNALLLGDSALYLCASSLRTKLDGYTFGSGTRLTVV.

This clonotype was seen more than once but under ten times. This sequence joins TRBV29-1 and TRBJ2-1, with D tentatively TRBD1 or TRBD2 (5 bases each). V dropped 3 bases and J dropped 10 bases, with 10 bases sitting between them. The CDR3 extends over 11 amino acids. Per the germline V gene, CDR1 is SQVTM and CDR2 is ANQGSEA. Here the CDR3 reads CSVEGRKEQFF. The CDR3 DNA is TGCAGCGTTGAGGGACGGAAGGAGCAGTTCTTC.

This clonotype was recorded a few times. This rearrangement joins TRBV7-2 to TRBJ2-7, with D possibly being TRBD1 (7 bases). The CDR3 has 13 residues. Germline V gives CDR1 SGHTA, CDR2 FQGNSA. Trimming shortened V by 4 bases and J by 3 bases, and 10 bases separated the two germline ends. The DNA for the CDR3 is TGTGCCAGCAGCTGGCGGGACAGCTACGAGCAGTACGTC. Translated, it gives CASSWRDSYEQYV.

There are a few counts of this clonotype. The chain combines TRBV29-1 with TRBJ2-7; D is possibly TRBD1 or TRBD2 (6 bases each). V was shortened by 4 bases and J by 4 bases, with 11 bases between the two germline ends. CDR1 is SQVTM and CDR2 is ANQGSEA in the germline V gene. CDR3 length: 12 amino acids. CDR3 sequence (DNA): TGCAGCGTTGGGGGGGCCGAGTACGAGCAGTACTTC. This codes for CSVGGAEYEQYF.

The chain employs TRBV12-3 or TRBV12-4 and TRBJ2-1, with 8 bases identical to TRBD2. V lost 5 bases to trimming and J lost 7 bases; unmatched junction nucleotides: 10. This CDR3 has 15 amino acids. CDR3 sequence reads: CASSKKAGGINEQFF. The CDR3 DNA reads as TGTGCCAGCAGTAAGAAGGCGGGGGGTATAAATGAGCAGTTCTTC.

There are a few counts of this clonotype. The chain joins TRBV7-9 to TRBJ2-3; 13 bases fit TRBD2. Losses at the gene ends were 4 bases for V and 4 bases for J; bases not matched to a gene: 5. The germline gives CDR1 SEHNR, CDR2 FQNEAQ (reference sequence). The CDR3 covers 16 residues. The CDR3 reads CASSSNGLAGADTQYF. As DNA, the CDR3 is TGTGCCAGCAGCTCCAACGGACTAGCGGGAGCAGATACGCAGTATTTT.

Only a few counts were recorded for this clonotype. J is TRBJ2-1 and V is TRBV4-2; D uncertain. This CDR3 region has 15 residues. In germline, CDR1 is LGHNA, CDR2 YNFKEQ. V lost 0 bases and J lost 4, with 10 bases in between. CDR3 in DNA: TGTGCCAGCAGCCAAGATCTGTCCCCATACAATGAGCAGTTCTTC. This encodes CASSQDLSPYNEQFF.

This chain links TRBV6-5 with TRBJ1-1, with TRBD1 matching over 7 bases. Germline V lookup: CDR1 MNHEY, CDR2 SVGAGI. This CDR3 is 15 amino acids long. V lost 2 bases to trimming and J lost 4 bases; unmatched junction nucleotides: 7. The CDR3 spells CASSYTSTGSTEAFF. CDR3 DNA: TGTGCCAGCAGTTACACATCGACAGGGAGCACTGAAGCTTTCTTT.

There are a few counts of this clonotype. The chain couples TRBV12-3 or TRBV12-4 to TRBJ2-3, with 7 bases aligning to TRBD2. The V segment lost 7 bases and the J segment 6 bases; nucleotides outside the gene matches: 10. The CDR3 consists of 14 residues. The CDR3 is CASTIGTTWDTQYF. DNA of the CDR3: TGTGCCAGCACCATAGGGACTACATGGGATACGCAGTATTTT.

This chain links TRBV2 with TRBJ1-2; D remains unclear. The CDR3 is 11 amino acids. Per germline, CDR1 SNHLY and CDR2 FYNNEI. Trimming shortened V by 8 bases and J by 6 bases, and 10 bases separated the two germline ends. The DNA for the CDR3 is TGTGCCAGCTATGGTCACGATGGCTACACCTTC. This encodes CASYGHDGYTF. The variable domain in full, with the rest retrieved from reference TRBV2 and TRBJ1-2, is EPEVTQTPSHQVTQMGQEVILRCVPISNHLYFYWYRQILGQKVEFLVSFYNNEISEKSEIFDDQFSVERPDGSNFTLKIRSTKLEDSAMYFCASYGHDGYTFGSGTRLTVV.

This clonotype was seen only a few times. This chain links TRBV5-1 with TRBJ2-1; the match to TRBD2 covers 11 bases. V lost 1 base and J lost 0; bases outside the gene matches: 6. In germline, CDR1 is SGHRS, CDR2 YFSETQ. The CDR3 loop spans 18 amino acids. CDR3 sequence reads: CASSLKLAGGRSYNEQFF. DNA for the CDR3: TGCGCCAGCAGCTTGAAGCTAGCGGGAGGCCGCTCCTACAATGAGCAGTTCTTC.

There are a few counts of this clonotype. The chain is built from TRBV28 and TRBJ2-7; D is unresolved. Looked up from germline, CDR1 is MDHEN and CDR2 is SYDVKM. The ends were cut back, 2 bases at V and 5 bases at J, with 10 bases in the middle. The CDR3 spans 13 residues. CDR3 coding DNA: TGTGCCAGCAGTTTAGAATCCAGCGACGAGCAGTACGTC. Its protein is CASSLESSDEQYV.

This chain links TRBV11-2 with TRBJ2-5, with D perhaps being TRBD1 or TRBD2 (5 bases each). CDR1 is SGHAT, CDR2 FQNNGV, per germline. This CDR3 comprises 17 residues. Trimming stripped 5 bases from V and 5 bases from J, with 24 bases between. This CDR3 is CASSPSDPSYGAETQYF. The CDR3 DNA is TGTGCCAGCAGCCCCTCGGACCCCTCATACGGGGCGGAGACCCAGTACTTC.

The chain employs TRBV4-1 and TRBJ2-3, with 10 nucleotides matching TRBD1. Trimming removed 4 bases from V and 4 bases from J; junction bases left unmatched: 8. This CDR3 contains 16 residues. CDR1 is MGHRA and CDR2 is YSYEKL in the germline V gene. Here the CDR3 DNA reads TGCGCCAGCAGCCCTCGTGGGACAGGGGAGCCAGATACGCAGTATTTT. Amino acid sequence: CASSPRGTGEPDTQYF.

The chain combines TRBV12-3 or TRBV12-4 with TRBJ2-7, with 12 bases matching TRBD1. After removal of 3 bases from V and 5 bases from J, the junction contained 8 bases not matched to a gene. CDR3 length: 16 residues. CDR3 coding DNA: TGTGCCAGCAGTTTTCCTGGGACAGGGGGCCCCCACGAGCAGTACTTC. Its protein is CASSFPGTGGPHEQYF.

This chain joins TRBV20-1 and TRBJ2-7; D remains unclear. V was cut by 5 bases and J by 2 bases, with 19 bases left in between. The CDR3 is 15 amino acids. Per the germline V gene, CDR1 is DFQATT and CDR2 is SNEGSKA (reference sequence). The CDR3 region has the DNA TGCAGTGCTCAACCAGCCGGGCAGTCCACCTACGAGCAGTACTTC. It specifies CSAQPAGQSTYEQYF.

This clonotype appeared a few times. The chain couples TRBV9 to TRBJ2-7; perhaps TRBD1 as D (6 bases). V gave up 0 bases and J gave up 0 bases, with 10 bases separating them. Germline V lookup: CDR1 SGDLS, CDR2 YYNGEE. CDR3 length equals 15 residues. CDR3 sequence: CASSVGDTNSYEQYF. CDR3 in DNA: TGTGCCAGCAGCGTAGGGGACACCAACTCCTACGAGCAGTACTTC.

The chain uses TRBV18 and TRBJ1-1; tentatively, D is TRBD1 (5 bases). CDR3 length: 12 amino acids. The V gene lost 2 bases and the J gene lost 4 bases, with 5 bases spanning the gap. Germline V lookup: CDR1 KGHSH, CDR2 LQKENI. CDR3 sequence: CASSPGTTEAFF. DNA of the CDR3: TGTGCCAGCTCACCAGGGACCACTGAAGCTTTCTTT.

Many counts were recorded for this clonotype. The V call is TRBV29-1, the J call TRBJ1-1; D is ambiguous. CDR1 and CDR2 from the germline V gene are SQVTM and ANQGSEA. V lost 4 bases and J lost 4, with 4 bases in between. The CDR3 consists of 10 residues. The CDR3 region is CSVGSTEAFF. CDR3 bases: TGCAGCGTTGGGTCCACTGAAGCTTTCTTT. Looking up the rest from reference TRBV29-1 and TRBJ1-1 gives the full variable domain: SAVISQKPSRDICQRGTSLTIQCQVDSQVTMMFWYRQQPGQSLTLIATANQGSEATYESGFVIDKFPISRPNLTFSTLTVSNMSPEDSSIYLCSVGSTEAFFGQGTRLTVV.

In its sample, this clonotype was seen many times. The V call is TRBV5-1, the J call TRBJ2-1, with D possibly being TRBD2 (5 bases). Germline CDR1 reads SGHRS; CDR2 reads YFSETQ. The CDR3 consists of 16 residues. V lost 0 bases and J 0 bases, leaving 10 bases between the germline ends. The CDR3 is CASSLVAGGSYNEQFF. Here the CDR3 DNA reads TGCGCCAGCAGCTTGGTTGCAGGAGGCTCCTACAATGAGCAGTTCTTC.

The rearrangement joins TRBV18 to TRBJ1-5, with a tentative D call TRBD1 (5 bases). Trimming pared 6 bases from V and 0 bases from J, leaving 12 bases between. Germline values: CDR1 KGHSH, CDR2 LQKENI. The CDR3 has 15 residues. The DNA for the CDR3 is TGTGCCAGCTCCCCGTCGACAGATAGCAATCAGCCCCAGCATTTT. Protein sequence: CASSPSTDSNQPQHF.

This clonotype was observed a few times. The chain links TRBV2 to TRBJ2-5, with TRBD2 identical over 8 bases. CDR1 is SNHLY, CDR2 FYNNEI, per germline. V dropped 3 bases and J dropped 5; count of bases not matched to a gene: 8. The CDR3 spans 15 residues. DNA for the CDR3: TGTGCCAGCAGTGATGGGCGGGAGGAGGTGGAGACCCAGTACTTC. This sequence encodes CASSDGREEVETQYF.

This clonotype appeared a few times. V gene TRBV2 combines with J gene TRBJ2-2, with 9 positions matching TRBD1. The CDR3 has 19 residues. Losses at the gene ends were 2 bases for V and 7 bases for J; bases not matched to a gene: 17. The germline gives CDR1 SNHLY, CDR2 FYNNEI. The CDR3 DNA follows: TGTGCCAGCAGTGAATTTCCCTCGCGGGACAGGGATAGTGGCGGGGAGCTGTTTTTT. Its translation: CASSEFPSRDRDSGGELFF.